This entry concerns a single TCR beta chain. This entry is derived from a study of blood T cell repertoires in COVID-19. Study-wide background: COVID-19 samples collected from the United States, Italy and Spain covered acute and convalescent phases.

Sequenced by immunoSEQ multiplex PCR; TCRdb stores in-frame clones only, minus some. The sample contains 400,000 to 550,000 clones, roughly 91% of which appear only once. Germline CDR1 is DFQATT and CDR2 is SNEGSKA (reference sequence). V trimming: 3 bases; J trimming: 9 bases; junction bases outside the gene matches: 8. The CDR3 consists of 14 residues. This receptor was obtained from a woman aged 30 to 39 with acute or convalescent COVID-19. The chain has TRBV20-1 and TRBJ2-1; 10 positions match TRBD2. Sequencing was performed on peripheral blood. The CDR3 DNA reads TGCAGTGCTAGTGTCAGCGGGGGGGCCAGTGAGCAGTTCTTC. Amino acids: CSASVSGGASEQFF.